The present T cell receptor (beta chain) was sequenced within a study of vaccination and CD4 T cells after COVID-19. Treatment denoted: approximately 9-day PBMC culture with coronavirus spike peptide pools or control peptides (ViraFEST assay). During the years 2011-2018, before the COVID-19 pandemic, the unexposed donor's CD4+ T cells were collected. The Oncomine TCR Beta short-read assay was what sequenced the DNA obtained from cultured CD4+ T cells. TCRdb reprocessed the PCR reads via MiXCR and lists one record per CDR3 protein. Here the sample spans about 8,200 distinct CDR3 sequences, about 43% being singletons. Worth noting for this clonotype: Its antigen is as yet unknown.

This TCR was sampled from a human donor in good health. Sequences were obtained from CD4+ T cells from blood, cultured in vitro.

The CDR3 sequence is CAAGADTGNTIYF. The DNA for the CDR3 is TGTGCCGCAGGGGCAGACACCGGAAACACCATATATTTT. This chain joins TRBV19 and TRBJ1-3, with D perhaps TRBD1 (6 bases). V dropped 11 bases and J dropped 4 bases, with 15 bases sitting between them. This CDR3 has 13 residues. Looked up from germline, CDR1 is LNHDA and CDR2 is SQIVND (reference sequence).